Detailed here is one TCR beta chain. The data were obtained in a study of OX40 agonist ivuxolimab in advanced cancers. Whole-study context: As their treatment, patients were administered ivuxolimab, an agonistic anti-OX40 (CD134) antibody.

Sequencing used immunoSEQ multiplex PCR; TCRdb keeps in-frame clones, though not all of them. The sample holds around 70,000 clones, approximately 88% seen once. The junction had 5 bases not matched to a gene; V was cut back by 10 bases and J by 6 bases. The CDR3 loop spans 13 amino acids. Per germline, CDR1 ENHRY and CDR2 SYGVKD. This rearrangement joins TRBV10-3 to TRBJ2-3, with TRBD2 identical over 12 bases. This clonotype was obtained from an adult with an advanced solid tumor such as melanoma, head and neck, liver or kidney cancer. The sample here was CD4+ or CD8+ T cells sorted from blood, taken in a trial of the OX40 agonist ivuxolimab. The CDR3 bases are TGTGCCACGCTAGCGGGAGGGTCCGATACGCAGTATTTT. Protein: CATLAGGSDTQYF.